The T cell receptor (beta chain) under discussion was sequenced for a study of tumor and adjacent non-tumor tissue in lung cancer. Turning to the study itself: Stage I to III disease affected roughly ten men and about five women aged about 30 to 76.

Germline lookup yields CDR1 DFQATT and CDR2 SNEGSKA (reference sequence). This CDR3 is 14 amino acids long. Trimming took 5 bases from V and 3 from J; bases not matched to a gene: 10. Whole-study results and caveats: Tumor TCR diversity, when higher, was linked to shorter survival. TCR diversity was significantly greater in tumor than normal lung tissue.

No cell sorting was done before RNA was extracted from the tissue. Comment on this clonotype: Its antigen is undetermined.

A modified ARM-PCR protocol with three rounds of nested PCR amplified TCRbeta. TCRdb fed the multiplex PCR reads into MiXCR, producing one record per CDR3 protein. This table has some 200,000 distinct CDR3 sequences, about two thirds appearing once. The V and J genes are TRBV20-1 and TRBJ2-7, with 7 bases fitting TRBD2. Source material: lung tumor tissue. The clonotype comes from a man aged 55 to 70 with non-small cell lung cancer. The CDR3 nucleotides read TGCAGTGCTCGTCTTGGGACTAAGCGCTACGAGCAGTACTTC. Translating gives CSARLGTKRYEQYF.